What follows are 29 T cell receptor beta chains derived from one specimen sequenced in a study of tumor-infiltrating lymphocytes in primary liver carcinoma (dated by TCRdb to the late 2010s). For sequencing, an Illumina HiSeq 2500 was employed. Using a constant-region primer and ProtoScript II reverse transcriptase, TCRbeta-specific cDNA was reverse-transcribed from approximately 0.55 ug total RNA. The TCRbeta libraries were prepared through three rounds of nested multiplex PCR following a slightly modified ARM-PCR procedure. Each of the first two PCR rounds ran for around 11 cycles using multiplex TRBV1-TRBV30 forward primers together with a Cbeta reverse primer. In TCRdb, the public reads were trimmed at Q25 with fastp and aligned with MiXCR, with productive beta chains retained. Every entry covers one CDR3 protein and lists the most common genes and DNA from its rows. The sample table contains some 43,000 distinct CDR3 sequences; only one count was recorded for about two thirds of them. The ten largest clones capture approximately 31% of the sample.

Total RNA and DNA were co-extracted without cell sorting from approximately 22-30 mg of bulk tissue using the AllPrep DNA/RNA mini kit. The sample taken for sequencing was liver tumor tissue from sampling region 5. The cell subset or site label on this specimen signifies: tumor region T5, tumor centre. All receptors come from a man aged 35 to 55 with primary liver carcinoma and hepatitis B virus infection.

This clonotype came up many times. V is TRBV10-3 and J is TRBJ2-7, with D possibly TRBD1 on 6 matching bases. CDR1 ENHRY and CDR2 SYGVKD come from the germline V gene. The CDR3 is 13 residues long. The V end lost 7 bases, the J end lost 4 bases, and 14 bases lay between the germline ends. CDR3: CAIMRTESYEQYF. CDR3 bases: TGTGCCATCATGAGGACAGAATCTTACGAGCAGTACTTC.

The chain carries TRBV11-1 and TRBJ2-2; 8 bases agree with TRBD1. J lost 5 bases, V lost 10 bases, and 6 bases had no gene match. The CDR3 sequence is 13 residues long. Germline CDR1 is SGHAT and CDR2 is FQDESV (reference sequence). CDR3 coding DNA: TGTGCCACATCCTACAGGGGGACCGGGGAGCTGTTTTTT. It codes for CATSYRGTGELFF.

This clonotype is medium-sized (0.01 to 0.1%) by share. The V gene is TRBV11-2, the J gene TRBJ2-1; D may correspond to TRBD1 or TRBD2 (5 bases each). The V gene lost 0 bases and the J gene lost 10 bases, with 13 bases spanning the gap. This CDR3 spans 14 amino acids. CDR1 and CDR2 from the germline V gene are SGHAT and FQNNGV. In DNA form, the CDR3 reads TGTGCCAGCAGCTTAGAGGGCAGCTGGGACGAGCAGTTCTTC. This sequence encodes CASSLEGSWDEQFF.

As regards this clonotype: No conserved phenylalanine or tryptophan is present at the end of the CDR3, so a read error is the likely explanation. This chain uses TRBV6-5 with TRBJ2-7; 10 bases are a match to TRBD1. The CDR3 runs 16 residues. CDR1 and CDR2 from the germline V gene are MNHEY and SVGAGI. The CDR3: CASSYSRDRGLGEQYY. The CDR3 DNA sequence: TGTGCCAGTAGTTACTCTAGGGACAGGGGCCTAGGGGAGCAGTACTAC.

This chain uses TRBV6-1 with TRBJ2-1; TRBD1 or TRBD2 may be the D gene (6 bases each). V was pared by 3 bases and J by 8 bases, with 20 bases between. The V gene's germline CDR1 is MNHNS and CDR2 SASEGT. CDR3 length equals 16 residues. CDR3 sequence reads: CASSDWTARGSDEQFF. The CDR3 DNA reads TGTGCCAGCAGTGACTGGACAGCCCGGGGGTCGGATGAGCAGTTCTTC.

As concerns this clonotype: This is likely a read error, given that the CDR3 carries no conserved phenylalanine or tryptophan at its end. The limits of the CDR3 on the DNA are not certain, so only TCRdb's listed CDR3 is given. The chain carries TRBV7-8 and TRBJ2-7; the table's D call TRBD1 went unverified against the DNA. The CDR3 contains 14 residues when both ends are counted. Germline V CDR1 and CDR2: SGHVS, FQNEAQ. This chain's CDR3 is CASSLVIGDYERYL.

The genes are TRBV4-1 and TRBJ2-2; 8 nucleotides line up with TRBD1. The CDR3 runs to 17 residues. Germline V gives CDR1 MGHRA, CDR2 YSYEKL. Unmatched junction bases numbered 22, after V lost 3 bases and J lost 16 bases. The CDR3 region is CASSHLFQTGDTGEKFF. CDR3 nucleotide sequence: TGCGCCAGCAGCCATTTATTTCAGACAGGGGATACCGGGGAGAAGTTTTTT.

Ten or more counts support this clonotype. The CDR3 spells CASRTDGNTEAFF. Here the CDR3 DNA reads TGTGCCAGCAGAACGGACGGGAACACTGAAGCTTTCTTT. The V and J genes are TRBV7-9 and TRBJ1-1; D gene uncertain. This CDR3 comprises 13 residues. Trimming took 6 bases from V and 1 from J, leaving 9 bases between them. Per the germline V gene, CDR1 is SEHNR and CDR2 is FQNEAQ (reference sequence). Supplemented by reference TRBV7-9 and TRBJ1-1, the full variable domain reads DTGVSQNPRHKITKRGQNVTFRCDPISEHNRLYWYRQTLGQGPEFLTYFQNEAQLEKSRLLSDRFSAERPKGSFSTLEIQRTEQGDSAMYLCASRTDGNTEAFFGQGTRLTVV.

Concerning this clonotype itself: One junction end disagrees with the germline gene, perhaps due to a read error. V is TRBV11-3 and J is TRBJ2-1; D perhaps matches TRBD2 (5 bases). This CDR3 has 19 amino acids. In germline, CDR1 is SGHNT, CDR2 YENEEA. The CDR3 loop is CASSLDQLEAFSSYNEQFF. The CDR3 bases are TGTGCTAGCAGCTTAGATCAGCTGGAGGCGTTCAGCTCCTACAATGAGCAATTCTTC.

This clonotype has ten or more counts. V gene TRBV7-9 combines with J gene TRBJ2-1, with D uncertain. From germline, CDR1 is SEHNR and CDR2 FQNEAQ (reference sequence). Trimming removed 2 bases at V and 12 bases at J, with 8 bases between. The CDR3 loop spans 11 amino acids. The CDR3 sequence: CASSLSAAQFF. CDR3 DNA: TGTGCCAGCAGCTTATCGGCAGCGCAGTTCTTC.

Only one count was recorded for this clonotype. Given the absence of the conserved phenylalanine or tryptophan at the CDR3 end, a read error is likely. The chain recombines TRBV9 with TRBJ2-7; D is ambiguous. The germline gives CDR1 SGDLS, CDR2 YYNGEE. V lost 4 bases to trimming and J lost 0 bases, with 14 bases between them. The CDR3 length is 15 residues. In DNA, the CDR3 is TGTGCCAGCAGCCCCTCTAGTGGGGTCTCCTACGAGCAGTACATC. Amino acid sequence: CASSPSSGVSYEQYI.

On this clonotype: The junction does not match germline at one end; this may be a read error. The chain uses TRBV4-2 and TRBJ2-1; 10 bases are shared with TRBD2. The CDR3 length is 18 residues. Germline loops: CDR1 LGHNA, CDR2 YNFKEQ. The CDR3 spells CASSLFLAGDGSYNEQLF. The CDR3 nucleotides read TGTGCCAGCAGCCTGTTTCTAGCGGGAGACGGTTCCTACAATGAGCAGCTCTTC.

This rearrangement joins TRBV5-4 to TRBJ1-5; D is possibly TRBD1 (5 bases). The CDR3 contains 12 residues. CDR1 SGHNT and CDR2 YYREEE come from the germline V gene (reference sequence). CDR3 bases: TGTGGCAGTTACAAGGGGAATCAGCCCCAGCATTTT. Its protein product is CGSYKGNQPQHF. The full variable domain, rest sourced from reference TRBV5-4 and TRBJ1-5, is ETGVTQSPTHLIKTRGQQVTLRCSSQSGHNTVSWYQQALGQGPQFIFQYYREEENGRGNFPPRFSGLQFPNYSSELNVNALELDDSALYLCGSYKGNQPQHFGDGTRLSIL.

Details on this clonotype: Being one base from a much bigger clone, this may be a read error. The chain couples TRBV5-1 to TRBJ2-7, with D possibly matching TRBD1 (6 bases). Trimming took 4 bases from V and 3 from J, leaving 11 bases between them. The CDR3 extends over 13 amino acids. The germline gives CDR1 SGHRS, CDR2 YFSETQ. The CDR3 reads CASSPTGHYEQYF. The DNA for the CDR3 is TGCGCCAGCAGCCCTACAGGGCACTACGAGCAGTACTTC.

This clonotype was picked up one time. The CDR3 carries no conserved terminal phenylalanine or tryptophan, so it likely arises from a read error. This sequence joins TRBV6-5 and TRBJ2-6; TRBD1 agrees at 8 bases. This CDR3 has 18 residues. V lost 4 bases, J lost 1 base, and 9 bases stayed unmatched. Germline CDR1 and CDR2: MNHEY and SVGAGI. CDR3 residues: CASSFWTGMKSGANVLTL. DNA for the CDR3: TGTGCCAGCAGTTTTTGGACAGGGATGAAATCTGGGGCCAACGTCCTGACTTTG.

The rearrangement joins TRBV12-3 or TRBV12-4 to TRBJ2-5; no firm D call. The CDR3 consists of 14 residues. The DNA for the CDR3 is TGTGGCAGTAGTACCCCAGTCACACAAGAGACCCAGTACTTC. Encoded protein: CGSSTPVTQETQYF.

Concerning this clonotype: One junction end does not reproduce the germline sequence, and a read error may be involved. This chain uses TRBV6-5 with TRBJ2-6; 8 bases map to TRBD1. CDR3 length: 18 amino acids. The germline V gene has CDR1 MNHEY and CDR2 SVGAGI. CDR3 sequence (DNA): TGTGACAACAGTCTTTGGACAGGGATGAAAGCTGGGGCCAACGTCCTGATTTTC. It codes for CDNSLWTGMKAGANVLIF.

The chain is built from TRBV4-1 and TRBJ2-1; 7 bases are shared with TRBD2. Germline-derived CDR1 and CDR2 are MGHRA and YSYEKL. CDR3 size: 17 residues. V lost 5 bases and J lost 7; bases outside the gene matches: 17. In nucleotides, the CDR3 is TGCGCCAGCAGCATAGAGGCGGGAGTACAAGGGAGGAATGAGCAGTTCTTC. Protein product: CASSIEAGVQGRNEQFF.

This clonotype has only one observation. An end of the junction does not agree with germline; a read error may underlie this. In DNA, the CDR3 is TGTGCCAGCAGTTACTCTGGACAGGGCATTAACTATGCCTACACCTTC. This gives the protein CASSYSGQGINYAYTF. The chain joins TRBV6-5 to TRBJ1-2; 8 bases map to TRBD1. The CDR3 is made up of 16 amino acids. CDR1 and CDR2 (germline): MNHEY, SVGAGI.

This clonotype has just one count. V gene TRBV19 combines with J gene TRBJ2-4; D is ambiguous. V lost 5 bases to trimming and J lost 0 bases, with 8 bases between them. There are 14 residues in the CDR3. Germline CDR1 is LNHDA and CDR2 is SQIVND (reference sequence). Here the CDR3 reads CASSSVLAKNIQYF. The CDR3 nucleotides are TGTGCCAGTAGTTCCGTACTAGCCAAAAACATTCAGTACTTC.

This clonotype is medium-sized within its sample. CDR3 in amino acids: CASTTGAATGNTIYF. CDR3 DNA: TGTGCCAGCACGACCGGGGCAGCGACTGGAAACACCATATATTTT. This chain connects TRBV12-3 or TRBV12-4 to TRBJ1-3; weak D call: TRBD1 (5 bases). Between the trimmed V and J ends, which lost 7 bases and 2 bases, there was a span of 15 bases. CDR3 length: 15 amino acids.

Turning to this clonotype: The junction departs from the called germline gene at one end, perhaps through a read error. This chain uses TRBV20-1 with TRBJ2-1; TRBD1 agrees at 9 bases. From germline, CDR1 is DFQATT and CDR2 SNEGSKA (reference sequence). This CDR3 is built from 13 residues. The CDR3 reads CNARSTGGNEQFF. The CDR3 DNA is TGCAATGCTAGATCGACAGGGGGCAATGAGCAGTTCTTC.

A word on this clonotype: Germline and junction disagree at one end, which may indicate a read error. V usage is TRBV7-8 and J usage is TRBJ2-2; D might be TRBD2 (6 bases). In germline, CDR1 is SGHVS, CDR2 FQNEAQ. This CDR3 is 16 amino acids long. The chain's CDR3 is CASSPGLSPTTGGLFF. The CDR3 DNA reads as TGTGCCAGTAGCCCCGGACTATCTCCAACAACCGGGGGGCTGTTTTTT. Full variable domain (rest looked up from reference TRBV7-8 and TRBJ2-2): GAGVSQSPRYKVAKRGQDVALRCDPISGHVSLFWYQQALGQGPEFLTYFQNEAQLDKSGLPSDRFFAERPEGSVSTLKIQRTQQEDSAVYLCASSPGLSPTTGGLFFGEGSRLTVL.

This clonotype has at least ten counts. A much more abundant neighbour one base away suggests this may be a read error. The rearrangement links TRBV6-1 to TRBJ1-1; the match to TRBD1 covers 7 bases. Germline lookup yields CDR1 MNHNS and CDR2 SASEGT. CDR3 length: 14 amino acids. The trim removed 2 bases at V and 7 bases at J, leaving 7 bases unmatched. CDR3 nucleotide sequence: TGTGCCAGCAGTGAATTGAACAGGGGAGATGAAGCTTTCTTT. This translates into CASSELNRGDEAFF.

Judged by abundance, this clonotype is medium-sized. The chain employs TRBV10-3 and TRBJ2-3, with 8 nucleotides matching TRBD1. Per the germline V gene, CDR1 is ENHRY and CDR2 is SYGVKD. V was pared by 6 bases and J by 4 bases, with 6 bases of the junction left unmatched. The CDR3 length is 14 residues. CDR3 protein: CAISLGRGPDTQYF. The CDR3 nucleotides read TGTGCCATCAGCTTGGGCAGGGGGCCAGATACGCAGTATTTT.

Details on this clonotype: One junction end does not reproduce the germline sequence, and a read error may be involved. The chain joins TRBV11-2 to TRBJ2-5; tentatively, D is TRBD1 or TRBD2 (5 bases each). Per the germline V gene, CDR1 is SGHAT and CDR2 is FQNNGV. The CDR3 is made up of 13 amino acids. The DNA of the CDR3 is TGTGCCAGCGGCACCAATCTAGGGGAGACCCAGTATTTC. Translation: CASGTNLGETQYF.

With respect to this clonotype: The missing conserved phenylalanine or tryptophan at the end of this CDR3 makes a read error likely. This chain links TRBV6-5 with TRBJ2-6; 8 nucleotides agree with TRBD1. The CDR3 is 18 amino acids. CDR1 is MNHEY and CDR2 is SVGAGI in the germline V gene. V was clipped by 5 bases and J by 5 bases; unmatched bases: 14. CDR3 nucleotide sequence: TGTGCCAGCAGTCTTTGGACAGGGATGAATGCTAGGGCCAACGTCCTGACTTTG. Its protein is CASSLWTGMNARANVLTL.

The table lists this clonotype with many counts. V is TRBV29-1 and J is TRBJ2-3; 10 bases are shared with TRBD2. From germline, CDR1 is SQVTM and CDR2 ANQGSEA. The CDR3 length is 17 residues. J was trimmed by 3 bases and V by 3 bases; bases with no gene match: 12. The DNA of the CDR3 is TGCAGCGTTGATTTGCCTAGCGGGAGTTTAGGGACAGATACGCAGTATTTT. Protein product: CSVDLPSGSLGTDTQYF.

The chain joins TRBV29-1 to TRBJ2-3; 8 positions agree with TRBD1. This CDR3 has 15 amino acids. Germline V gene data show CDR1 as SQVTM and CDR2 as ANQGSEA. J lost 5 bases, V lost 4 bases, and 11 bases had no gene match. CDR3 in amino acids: CSVAWTGSIGDTQYF. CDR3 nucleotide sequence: TGCAGCGTTGCGTGGACAGGGAGCATAGGAGATACGCAGTATTTT.